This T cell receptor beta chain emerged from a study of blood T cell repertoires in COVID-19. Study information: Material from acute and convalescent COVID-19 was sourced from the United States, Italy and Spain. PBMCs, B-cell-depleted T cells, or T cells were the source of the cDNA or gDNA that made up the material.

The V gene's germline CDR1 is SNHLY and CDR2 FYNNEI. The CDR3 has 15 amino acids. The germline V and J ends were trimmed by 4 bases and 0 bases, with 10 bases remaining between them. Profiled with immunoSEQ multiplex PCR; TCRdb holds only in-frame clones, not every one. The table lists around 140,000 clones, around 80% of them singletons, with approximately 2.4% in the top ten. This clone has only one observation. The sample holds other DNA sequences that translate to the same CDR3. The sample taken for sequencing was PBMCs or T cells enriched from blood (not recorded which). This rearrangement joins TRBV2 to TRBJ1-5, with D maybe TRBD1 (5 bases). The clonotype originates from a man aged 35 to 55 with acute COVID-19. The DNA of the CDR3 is TGTGCCAGCAGTGCAGACAGAAATAGCAATCAGCCCCAGCATTTT. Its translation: CASSADRNSNQPQHF.